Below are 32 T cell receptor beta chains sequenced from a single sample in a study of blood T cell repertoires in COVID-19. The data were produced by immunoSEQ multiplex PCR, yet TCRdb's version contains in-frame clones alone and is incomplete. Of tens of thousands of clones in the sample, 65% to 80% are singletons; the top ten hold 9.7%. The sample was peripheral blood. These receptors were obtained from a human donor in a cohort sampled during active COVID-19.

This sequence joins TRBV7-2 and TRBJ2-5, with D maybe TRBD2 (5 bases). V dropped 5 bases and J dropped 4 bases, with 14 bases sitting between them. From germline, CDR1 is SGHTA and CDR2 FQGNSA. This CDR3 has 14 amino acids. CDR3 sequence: CASSDTAVRETQYF. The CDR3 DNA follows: TGTGCCAGCAGCGACACAGCGGTGAGAGAGACCCAGTACTTC.

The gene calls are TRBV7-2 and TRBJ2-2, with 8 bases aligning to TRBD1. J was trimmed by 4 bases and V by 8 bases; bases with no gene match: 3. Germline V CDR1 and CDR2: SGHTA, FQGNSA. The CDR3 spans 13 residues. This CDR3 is CASSDRVTGELFF. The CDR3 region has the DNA TGTGCCAGCTCGGACAGGGTCACCGGGGAGCTGTTTTTT. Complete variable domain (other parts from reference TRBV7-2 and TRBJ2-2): GAGVSQSPSNKVTEKGKDVELRCDPISGHTALYWYRQSLGQGLEFLIYFQGNSAPDKSGLPSDRFSAERTGGSVSTLTIQRTQQEDSAVYLCASSDRVTGELFFGEGSRLTVL.

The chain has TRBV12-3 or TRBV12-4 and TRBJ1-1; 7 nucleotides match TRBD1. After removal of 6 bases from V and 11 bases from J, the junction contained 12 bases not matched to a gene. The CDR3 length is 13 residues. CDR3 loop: CASSPGQTFTAFF. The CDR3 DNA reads TGTGCCAGCAGCCCGGGACAGACTTTCACTGCTTTCTTT.

CDR3 region: CATSGGQGPSYEQYF. The CDR3 DNA sequence: TGTGCCACCAGTGGCGGACAGGGGCCTTCCTACGAGCAGTACTTC. The gene calls are TRBV24-1 and TRBJ2-7; the match to TRBD1 covers 9 bases. This CDR3 has 15 residues. With V trimmed by 5 bases and J by 1 base, 5 bases remained unmatched. Per the germline V gene, CDR1 is KGHDR and CDR2 is SFDVKD.

CDR3 DNA: TGTGCCACCAGTGATTTAGGGGTTAGCGGGACCCGCACAGATACGCAGTATTTT. Its protein is CATSDLGVSGTRTDTQYF. This chain uses TRBV24-1 with TRBJ2-3, with 8 bases that match TRBD2. The length of the CDR3 is 18 residues. V shed 1 base, J shed 1 base, and the junction held 9 bases outside the gene matches. The germline gives CDR1 KGHDR, CDR2 SFDVKD.

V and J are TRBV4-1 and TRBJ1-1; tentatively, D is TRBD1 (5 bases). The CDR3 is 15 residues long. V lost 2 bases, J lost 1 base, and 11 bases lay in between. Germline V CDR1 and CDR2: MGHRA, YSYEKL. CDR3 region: CASSQIRQGNTEAFF. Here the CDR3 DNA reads TGCGCCAGCAGCCAAATCCGCCAGGGGAACACTGAAGCTTTCTTT.

This CDR3 is CASSLGLAGAPSYEQYF. CDR3 bases: TGTGCCAGCAGCTTAGGGCTAGCGGGGGCGCCCTCCTACGAGCAGTACTTC. The V and J genes are TRBV7-2 and TRBJ2-7, with 10 bases lining up with TRBD2. The CDR3 has 17 residues. V lost 1 base to trimming and J lost 0 bases; unmatched junction nucleotides: 6. Looked up from germline, CDR1 is SGHTA and CDR2 is FQGNSA.

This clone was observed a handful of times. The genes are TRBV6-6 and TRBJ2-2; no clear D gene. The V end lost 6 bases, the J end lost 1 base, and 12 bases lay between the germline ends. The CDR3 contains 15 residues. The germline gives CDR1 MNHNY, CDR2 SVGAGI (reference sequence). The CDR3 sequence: CASRNYDLNTGELFF. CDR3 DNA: TGTGCCAGCAGGAACTACGACCTGAACACCGGGGAGCTGTTTTTT.

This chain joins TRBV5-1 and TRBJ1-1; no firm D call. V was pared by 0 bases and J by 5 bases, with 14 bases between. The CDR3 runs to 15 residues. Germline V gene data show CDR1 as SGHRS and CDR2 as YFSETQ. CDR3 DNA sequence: TGCGCCAGCAGCTTGGCCGGGGTTTCGGGGACTGAAGCTTTCTTT. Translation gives CASSLAGVSGTEAFF.

The CDR3 region is CATLSNTEAFF. The CDR3 DNA is TGTGCCACTCTTAGTAACACTGAAGCTTTCTTT. This rearrangement joins TRBV6-6 to TRBJ1-1; D call uncertain. Germline V lookup: CDR1 MNHNY, CDR2 SVGAGI (reference sequence). The CDR3 covers 11 residues. With 10 bases removed from V and 2 bases from J, the gap between germline ends came to 8 bases.

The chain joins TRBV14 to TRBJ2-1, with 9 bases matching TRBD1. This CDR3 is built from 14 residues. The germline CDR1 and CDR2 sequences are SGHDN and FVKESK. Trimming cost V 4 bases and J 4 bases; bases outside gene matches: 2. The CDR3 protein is CASSPGQGYNEQFF. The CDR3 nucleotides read TGTGCCAGCAGCCCTGGACAGGGGTACAATGAGCAGTTCTTC. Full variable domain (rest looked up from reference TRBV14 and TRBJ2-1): EAGVTQFPSHSVIEKGQTVTLRCDPISGHDNLYWYRRVMGKEIKFLLHFVKESKQDESGMPNNRFLAERTGGTYSTLKVQPAELEDSGVYFCASSPGQGYNEQFFGPGTRLTVL.

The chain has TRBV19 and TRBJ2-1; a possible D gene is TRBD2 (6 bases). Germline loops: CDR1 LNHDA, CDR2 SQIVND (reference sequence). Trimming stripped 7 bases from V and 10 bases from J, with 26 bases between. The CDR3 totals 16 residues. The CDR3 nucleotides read TGTGCCAGTACCGCAACCTCTAGCGTGGTTGGGGGAGAGCAGTTCTTC. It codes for CASTATSSVVGGEQFF. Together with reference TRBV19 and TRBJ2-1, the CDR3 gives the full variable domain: DGGITQSPKYLFRKEGQNVTLSCEQNLNHDAMYWYRQDPGQGLRLIYYSQIVNDFQKGDIAEGYSVSREKKESFPLTVTSAQKNPTAFYLCASTATSSVVGGEQFFGPGTRLTVL.

CDR3 amino acids: CATSRGVRTDTQYF. DNA for the CDR3: TGTGCCACCAGCAGGGGAGTAAGGACAGATACGCAGTATTTT. This rearrangement joins TRBV15 to TRBJ2-3; the D gene is possibly TRBD2 (5 bases). The CDR3 has 14 amino acids. The germline CDR1 and CDR2 sequences are LNHNV and YYDKDF (reference sequence). The V end was cut by 3 bases, the J end by 3 bases, with 10 bases between.

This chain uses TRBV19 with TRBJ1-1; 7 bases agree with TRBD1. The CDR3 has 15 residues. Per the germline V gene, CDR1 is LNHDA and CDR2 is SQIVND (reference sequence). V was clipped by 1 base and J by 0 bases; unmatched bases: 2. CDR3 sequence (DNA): TGTGCCAGTAGTATAGGCGGGACAGTGAACACTGAAGCTTTCTTT. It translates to CASSIGGTVNTEAFF.

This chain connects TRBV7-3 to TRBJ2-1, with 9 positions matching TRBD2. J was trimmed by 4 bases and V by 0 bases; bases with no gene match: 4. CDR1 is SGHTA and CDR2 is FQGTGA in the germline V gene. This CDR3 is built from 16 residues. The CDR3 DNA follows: TGTGCCAGCAGCTTAACGGAAGCGGGAGGTTACAATGAGCAGTTCTTC. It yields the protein CASSLTEAGGYNEQFF.

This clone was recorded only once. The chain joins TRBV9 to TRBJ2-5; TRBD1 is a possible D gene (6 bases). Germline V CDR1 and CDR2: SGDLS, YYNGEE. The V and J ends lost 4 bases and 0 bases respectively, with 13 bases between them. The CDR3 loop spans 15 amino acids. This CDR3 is CASSLRQENQETQYF. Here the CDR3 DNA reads TGTGCCAGCAGCCTTCGACAGGAGAACCAAGAGACCCAGTACTTC.

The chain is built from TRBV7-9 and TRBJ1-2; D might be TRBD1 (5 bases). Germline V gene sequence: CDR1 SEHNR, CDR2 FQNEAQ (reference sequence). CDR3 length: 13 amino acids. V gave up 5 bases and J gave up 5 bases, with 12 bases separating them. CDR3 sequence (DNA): TGTGCCAGCAGCCTGATATCAGGGTATGGCTACACCTTC. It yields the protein CASSLISGYGYTF.

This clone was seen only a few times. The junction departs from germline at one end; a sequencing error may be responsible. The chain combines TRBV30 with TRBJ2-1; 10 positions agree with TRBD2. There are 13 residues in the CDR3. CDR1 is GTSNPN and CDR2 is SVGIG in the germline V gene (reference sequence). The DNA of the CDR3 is TGTGCCGGGAGGACTAGCGGTGTTTGGGAGCAGTTCTTC. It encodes CAGRTSGVWEQFF.

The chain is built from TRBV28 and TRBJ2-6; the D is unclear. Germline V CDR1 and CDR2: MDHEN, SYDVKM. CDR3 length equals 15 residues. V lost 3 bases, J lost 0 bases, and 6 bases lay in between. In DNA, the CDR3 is TGTGCCAGCAGTTTGGTAGACTCTGGGGCCAACGTCCTGACTTTC. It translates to CASSLVDSGANVLTF. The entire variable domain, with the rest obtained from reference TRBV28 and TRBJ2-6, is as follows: DVKVTQSSRYLVKRTGEKVFLECVQDMDHENMFWYRQDPGLGLRLIYFSYDVKMKEKGDIPEGYSVSREKKERFSLILESASTNQTSMYLCASSLVDSGANVLTFGAGSRLTVL.

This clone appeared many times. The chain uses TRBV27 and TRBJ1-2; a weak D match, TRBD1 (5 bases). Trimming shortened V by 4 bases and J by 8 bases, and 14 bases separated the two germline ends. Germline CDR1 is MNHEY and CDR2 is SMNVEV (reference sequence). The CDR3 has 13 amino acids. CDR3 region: CASSSLQEWGYTF. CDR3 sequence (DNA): TGTGCCAGCAGTTCCTTACAGGAGTGGGGCTACACCTTC.

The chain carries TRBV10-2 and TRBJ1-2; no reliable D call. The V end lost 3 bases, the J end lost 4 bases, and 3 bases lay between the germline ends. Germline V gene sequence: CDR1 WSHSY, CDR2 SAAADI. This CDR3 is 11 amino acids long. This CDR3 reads CASSDSYGYTF. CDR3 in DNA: TGCGCCAGCAGTGACAGCTATGGCTACACCTTC.

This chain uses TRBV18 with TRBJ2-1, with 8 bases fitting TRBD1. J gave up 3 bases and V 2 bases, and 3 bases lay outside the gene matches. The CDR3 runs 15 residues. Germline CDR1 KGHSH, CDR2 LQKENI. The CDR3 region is CASSPRQGYYNEQFF. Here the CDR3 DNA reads TGTGCCAGCTCACCAAGACAGGGGTACTACAATGAGCAGTTCTTC.

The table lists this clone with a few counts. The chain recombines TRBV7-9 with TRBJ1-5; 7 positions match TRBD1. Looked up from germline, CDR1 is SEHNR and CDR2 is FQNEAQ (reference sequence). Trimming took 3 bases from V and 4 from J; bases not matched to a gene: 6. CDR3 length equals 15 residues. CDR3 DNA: TGTGCCAGCAGCTTGGGACAGACGGTAAATCAGCCCCAGCATTTT. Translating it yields CASSLGQTVNQPQHF.

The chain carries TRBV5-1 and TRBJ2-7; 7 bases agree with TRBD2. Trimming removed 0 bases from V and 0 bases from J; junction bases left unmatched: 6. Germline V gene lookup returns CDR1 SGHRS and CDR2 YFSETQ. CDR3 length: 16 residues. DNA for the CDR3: TGCGCCAGCAGCTTGGCCGGGGGGATGGTCTCCTACGAGCAGTACTTC. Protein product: CASSLAGGMVSYEQYF.

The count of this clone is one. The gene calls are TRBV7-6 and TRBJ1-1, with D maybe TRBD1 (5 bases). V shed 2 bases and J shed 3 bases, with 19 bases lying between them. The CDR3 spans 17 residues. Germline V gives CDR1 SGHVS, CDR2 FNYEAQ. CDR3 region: CASSLTGGIGQDTEAFF. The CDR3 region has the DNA TGTGCCAGCAGCTTAACGGGGGGGATAGGGCAAGACACTGAAGCTTTCTTT.

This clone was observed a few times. CDR3 residues: CASSDGQGTGPEAFF. CDR3 in DNA: TGTGCCAGCAGCGATGGACAGGGTACGGGCCCTGAAGCTTTCTTT. J is TRBJ1-1 and V is TRBV7-9, with 8 bases that match TRBD1. The CDR3 consists of 15 residues. Looked up from germline, CDR1 is SEHNR and CDR2 is FQNEAQ (reference sequence). The ends lost 5 bases at V and 6 bases at J; junction bases unmatched: 11.

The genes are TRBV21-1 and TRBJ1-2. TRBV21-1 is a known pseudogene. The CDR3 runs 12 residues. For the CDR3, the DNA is TGTGCCAGCACTCGGGGTTGCTATGGCTACACCTTC. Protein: CASTRGCYGYTF.

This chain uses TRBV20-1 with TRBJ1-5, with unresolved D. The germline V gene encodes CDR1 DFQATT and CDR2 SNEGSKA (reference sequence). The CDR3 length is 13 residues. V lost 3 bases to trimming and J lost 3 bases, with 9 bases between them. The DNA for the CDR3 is TGCAGTGCTAGTAGAGTTCCCAATCAGCCCCAGCATTTT. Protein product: CSASRVPNQPQHF.

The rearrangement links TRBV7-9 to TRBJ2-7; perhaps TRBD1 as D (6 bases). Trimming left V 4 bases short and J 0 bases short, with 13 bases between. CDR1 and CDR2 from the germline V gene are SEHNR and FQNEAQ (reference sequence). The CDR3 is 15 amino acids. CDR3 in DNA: TGTGCCAGCAGCTCCATAGAGGACAGCTCCTACGAGCAGTACTTC. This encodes CASSSIEDSSYEQYF. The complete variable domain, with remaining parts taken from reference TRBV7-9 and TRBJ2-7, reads DTGVSQNPRHKITKRGQNVTFRCDPISEHNRLYWYRQTLGQGPEFLTYFQNEAQLEKSRLLSDRFSAERPKGSFSTLEIQRTEQGDSAMYLCASSSIEDSSYEQYFGPGTRLTVT.

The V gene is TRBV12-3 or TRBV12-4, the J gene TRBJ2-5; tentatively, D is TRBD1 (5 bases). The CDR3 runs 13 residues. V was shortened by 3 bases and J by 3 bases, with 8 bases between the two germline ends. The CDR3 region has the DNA TGTGCCAGCAGTTTCAGCAGGGAAGAGACCCAGTACTTC. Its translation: CASSFSREETQYF.

The CDR3 DNA reads as TGTGCCAGCAGTTTAGGGCAGCTCAATCAGCCCCAGCATTTT. It yields the protein CASSLGQLNQPQHF. This chain joins TRBV27 and TRBJ1-5; D gene uncertain. Germline loops: CDR1 MNHEY, CDR2 SMNVEV (reference sequence). This CDR3 contains 14 residues. V was cut by 2 bases and J by 3 bases, with 8 bases left in between.

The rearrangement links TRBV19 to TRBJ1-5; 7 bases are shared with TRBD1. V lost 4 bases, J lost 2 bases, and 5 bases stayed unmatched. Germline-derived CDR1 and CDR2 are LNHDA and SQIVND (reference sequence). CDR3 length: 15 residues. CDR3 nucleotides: TGTGCCAGTAGTAATGTGGGGACAGGCAATCAGCCCCAGCATTTT. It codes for CASSNVGTGNQPQHF.